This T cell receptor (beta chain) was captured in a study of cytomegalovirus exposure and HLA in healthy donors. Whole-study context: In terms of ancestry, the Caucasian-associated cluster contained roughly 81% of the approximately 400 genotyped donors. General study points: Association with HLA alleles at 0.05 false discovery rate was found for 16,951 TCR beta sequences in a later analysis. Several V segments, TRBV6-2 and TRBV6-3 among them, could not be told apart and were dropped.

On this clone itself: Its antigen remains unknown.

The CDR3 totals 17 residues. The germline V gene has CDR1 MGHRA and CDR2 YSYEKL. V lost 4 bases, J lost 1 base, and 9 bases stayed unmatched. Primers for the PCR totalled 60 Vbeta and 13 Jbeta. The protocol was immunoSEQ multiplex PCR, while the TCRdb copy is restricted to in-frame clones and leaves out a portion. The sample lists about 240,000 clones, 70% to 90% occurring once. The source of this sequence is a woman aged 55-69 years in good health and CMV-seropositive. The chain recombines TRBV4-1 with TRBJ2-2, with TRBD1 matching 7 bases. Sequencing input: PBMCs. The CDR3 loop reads CASSLQPGQMNTGELFF. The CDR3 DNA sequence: TGCGCCAGCAGCCTCCAACCGGGACAGATGAACACCGGGGAGCTGTTTTTT.